Shown below are 28 T cell receptor beta chains from a single sample sequenced in a study of blood T cell repertoires in COVID-19. Generated by immunoSEQ multiplex PCR, the TCRdb table keeps only in-frame clones and is missing some. The top ten clones hold roughly 25% of a sample with fewer than 65,000 clones, approximately 79% of them seen once. The sample was peripheral blood. These receptors all stem from a man aged 65-85 years with acute or convalescent COVID-19.

The chain links TRBV6-5 to TRBJ2-1; 7 bases are a match to TRBD1. Germline CDR1 MNHEY, CDR2 SVGAGI. The CDR3 runs to 15 residues. The trim removed 2 bases at V and 2 bases at J, leaving 3 bases unmatched. The CDR3 region is CASSYEGAAYNEQFF. The CDR3, as DNA: TGTGCCAGCAGTTACGAGGGGGCGGCCTACAATGAGCAGTTCTTC.

The V call is TRBV7-2, the J call TRBJ2-7, with D possibly matching TRBD2 (6 bases). The CDR3 is 14 residues long. CDR1 and CDR2 (germline): SGHTA, FQGNSA. V dropped 5 bases and J dropped 7 bases, with 18 bases sitting between them. CDR3 residues: CASSPGGGTREQYF. The CDR3 bases are TGTGCCAGCAGCCCTGGAGGAGGGACGAGGGAGCAGTACTTC.

This clone was counted a few times. This chain connects TRBV3-1 (or the pseudogene TRBV3-2) to TRBJ2-5, with 7 bases lining up with TRBD2. Germline CDR1 LGHDT, CDR2 YNNKEL (reference sequence). CDR3 length: 17 amino acids. The ends lost 6 bases at V and 2 bases at J; junction bases unmatched: 15. The CDR3 region is CASSFLGGRIFQETQYF. The CDR3 coding sequence is TGTGCCAGCAGTTTTTTGGGGGGGAGGATCTTTCAAGAGACCCAGTACTTC.

J is TRBJ2-7 and V is TRBV19, with 7 positions matching TRBD2. The junction had 8 bases not matched to a gene; V was cut back by 6 bases and J by 3 bases. CDR1 and CDR2 from the germline V gene are LNHDA and SQIVND (reference sequence). The CDR3 loop spans 14 amino acids. CDR3 bases: TGTGCCAGTAGCTCCCCGGGACTAAACTACGAGCAGTACTTC. This gives the protein CASSSPGLNYEQYF.

The V and J genes are TRBV28 and TRBJ1-5; D ambiguous. Germline CDR1 reads MDHEN; CDR2 reads SYDVKM. V was shortened by 3 bases and J by 5 bases, with 14 bases between the two germline ends. This CDR3 is 15 amino acids long. The CDR3 loop is CASSFAGFGDQPQHF. CDR3 nucleotide sequence: TGTGCCAGCAGTTTCGCGGGGTTCGGGGATCAGCCCCAGCATTTT.

This chain connects TRBV7-2 to TRBJ2-1; TRBD2 matches at 8 bases. The J segment lost 3 bases and the V segment lost 1 base, leaving 11 bases of the junction unmatched. The V gene's germline CDR1 is SGHTA and CDR2 FQGNSA. The CDR3 spans 18 residues. This CDR3 reads CASSLGVASGSIYNEQFF. The CDR3 coding sequence is TGTGCCAGCAGCTTAGGTGTAGCCAGCGGGAGTATCTACAATGAGCAGTTCTTC. The full variable domain, completed using reference TRBV7-2 and TRBJ2-1, is GAGVSQSPSNKVTEKGKDVELRCDPISGHTALYWYRQSLGQGLEFLIYFQGNSAPDKSGLPSDRFSAERTGGSVSTLTIQRTQQEDSAVYLCASSLGVASGSIYNEQFFGPGTRLTVL.

This clone was counted once. The rearrangement joins TRBV29-1 to TRBJ2-1, with 11 positions matching TRBD2. The germline V gene encodes CDR1 SQVTM and CDR2 ANQGSEA. Trimming took 4 bases from V and 9 from J; bases not matched to a gene: 5. The CDR3 is made up of 13 amino acids. CDR3 sequence (DNA): TGCAGCGTTGTGGGACTAGCGGCTACTGAGCAGTTCTTC. The encoded protein is CSVVGLAATEQFF.

The rearrangement links TRBV28 to TRBJ2-7, with 14 bases identical to TRBD2. This CDR3 is 15 amino acids long. The V gene end was trimmed by 6 bases and the J gene end by 7 bases; junction bases not matched to a gene: 8. Germline CDR1 MDHEN, CDR2 SYDVKM. CDR3 amino acids: CASRNMGLAGEEQYF. CDR3 bases: TGTGCCAGCAGAAATATGGGACTAGCGGGGGAAGAGCAGTACTTC. The full variable domain, completed using reference TRBV28 and TRBJ2-7, is DVKVTQSSRYLVKRTGEKVFLECVQDMDHENMFWYRQDPGLGLRLIYFSYDVKMKEKGDIPEGYSVSREKKERFSLILESASTNQTSMYLCASRNMGLAGEEQYFGPGTRLTVT.

The genes are TRBV5-1 and TRBJ2-5, with unresolved D. Trimming took 1 base from V and 2 from J, leaving 12 bases between them. Germline CDR1 reads SGHRS; CDR2 reads YFSETQ. The CDR3 covers 15 residues. CDR3 DNA sequence: TGCGCCAGCAGCTTGAATACTAACGAGCAAGAGACCCAGTACTTC. This codes for CASSLNTNEQETQYF.

The chain uses TRBV3-1 (or the pseudogene TRBV3-2) and TRBJ2-7, with TRBD2 identical over 9 bases. V shed 0 bases and J 13 bases; nucleotides not matched to a gene: 25. Germline V lookup: CDR1 LGHDT, CDR2 YNNKEL (reference sequence). This CDR3 has 19 amino acids. The CDR3 DNA reads as TGTGCCAGCAGCCAAGATAGCGGGAGTTTTATTTCCAGGGGCCTACGTTTATACTTC. It yields the protein CASSQDSGSFISRGLRLYF.

J is TRBJ2-3 and V is TRBV7-2, with D possibly TRBD2 on 5 matching bases. Germline CDR1 SGHTA, CDR2 FQGNSA. The CDR3 contains 16 residues. Trimming removed 1 base at V and 2 bases at J, with 13 bases between. CDR3 in DNA: TGTGCCAGCAGCTTAGGGGCTAGCAGATTCACAGATACGCAGTATTTT. Amino acids: CASSLGASRFTDTQYF.

The V call is TRBV14, the J call TRBJ2-7; D remains ambiguous. V was trimmed by 3 bases and J by 1 base, leaving 13 bases between them. CDR3 length: 15 residues. The germline CDR1 and CDR2 sequences are SGHDN and FVKESK. The CDR3, as DNA: TGTGCCAGCAGCCAGATGGCGGTTGTTTCCTACGAGCAGTACTTC. This gives the protein CASSQMAVVSYEQYF.

The chain joins TRBV19 to TRBJ1-1; the D gene is possibly TRBD1 (6 bases). V dropped 6 bases and J dropped 4 bases, with 15 bases sitting between them. The germline CDR1 and CDR2 sequences are LNHDA and SQIVND (reference sequence). The length of the CDR3 is 14 residues. CDR3 DNA: TGTGCCAGTAGAAACAGGGACGTTGCCACTGAAGCTTTCTTT. It is translated as CASRNRDVATEAFF.

This clone was counted only a few times. The chain links TRBV30 to TRBJ2-3; D is undetermined. Deletions cut 2 bases from V and 4 bases from J, with 4 bases between. The CDR3 has 11 residues. CDR1 is GTSNPN and CDR2 is SVGIG in the germline V gene (reference sequence). The CDR3 is CAWSPADTQYF. CDR3 nucleotide sequence: TGTGCCTGGAGTCCCGCAGATACGCAGTATTTT.

In this sample, this clone turned up once. This chain links TRBV3-1 (or the pseudogene TRBV3-2) with TRBJ2-3; TRBD2 matches 8 bases. V shed 0 bases and J 5 bases; nucleotides not matched to a gene: 13. Germline V gene data show CDR1 as LGHDT and CDR2 as YNNKEL (reference sequence). The CDR3 loop spans 18 amino acids. The CDR3 is CASSQDPLRGGRGDTQYF. In nucleotides, the CDR3 is TGTGCCAGCAGCCAAGATCCCCTTCGGGGGGGGAGGGGAGATACGCAGTATTTT.

The chain's CDR3 is CASSIDVGGQSVNTGELFF. DNA of the CDR3: TGTGCCAGTAGTATAGATGTGGGAGGGCAAAGCGTGAACACCGGGGAGCTGTTTTTT. The rearrangement uses TRBV19 and TRBJ2-2, with 7 bases aligning to TRBD2. Germline-derived CDR1 and CDR2 are LNHDA and SQIVND (reference sequence). J was trimmed by 1 base and V by 0 bases; bases with no gene match: 11. The CDR3 spans 19 residues.

The chain recombines TRBV7-8 with TRBJ1-5, with a weak D call TRBD1 (6 bases). Trimming left V 5 bases short and J 2 bases short, with 13 bases between. Germline V CDR1 and CDR2: SGHVS, FQNEAQ. The CDR3 totals 15 residues. The CDR3 sequence: CASSRDTRGNQPQHF. The DNA of the CDR3 is TGTGCCAGCAGCCGGGACACCCGCGGCAATCAGCCCCAGCATTTT.

V is TRBV7-9 and J is TRBJ2-1; D is perhaps TRBD1 (5 bases). The V gene's germline CDR1 is SEHNR and CDR2 FQNEAQ (reference sequence). V lost 2 bases, J lost 0 bases, and 11 bases lay in between. This CDR3 spans 16 amino acids. This CDR3 is CASSLRMTASYNEQFF. CDR3 bases: TGTGCCAGCAGCTTAAGGATGACAGCCTCCTACAATGAGCAGTTCTTC.

The chain combines TRBV11-2 with TRBJ1-2; D uncertain. This CDR3 region has 12 residues. Germline loops: CDR1 SGHAT, CDR2 FQNNGV. V was trimmed by 5 bases and J by 8 bases, leaving 12 bases between them. CDR3 protein: CASSPGPGGYTF. The CDR3 DNA is TGTGCCAGCAGCCCCGGACCGGGAGGCTACACCTTC.

The chain joins TRBV19 to TRBJ2-1, with 8 bases lining up with TRBD2. Germline V lookup: CDR1 LNHDA, CDR2 SQIVND (reference sequence). After removal of 5 bases from V and 4 bases from J, the junction contained 7 bases not matched to a gene. The CDR3 is made up of 15 amino acids. The CDR3 sequence: CASSQRELGYNEQFF. In nucleotides, the CDR3 is TGTGCCAGTAGTCAGCGGGAGCTAGGTTACAATGAGCAGTTCTTC.

DNA of the CDR3: TGTGCCAGCAGCTTGTTTGGGCAGGGAATGGCGACTAATGAAAAACTGTTTTTT. It is translated as CASSLFGQGMATNEKLFF. The chain combines TRBV5-5 with TRBJ1-4; TRBD1 might be the D (5 bases). CDR3 length: 18 amino acids. V gave up 1 base and J gave up 2 bases, with 18 bases separating them. The V gene's germline CDR1 is SGHKS and CDR2 YYEKEE (reference sequence).

The CDR3 DNA reads TGTGCCAGCAGTCTTTCGGACAGGGGAGGCACTGAAGCTTTCTTT. It encodes CASSLSDRGGTEAFF. V and J are TRBV6-5 and TRBJ1-1; 9 nucleotides agree with TRBD1. The CDR3 has 15 amino acids. Trimming removed 5 bases from V and 4 bases from J; junction bases left unmatched: 8. The germline V gene has CDR1 MNHEY and CDR2 SVGAGI.

The genes are TRBV20-1 and TRBJ2-1; the D gene is possibly TRBD1 (6 bases). CDR3 length: 14 amino acids. V was shortened by 3 bases and J by 6 bases, with 15 bases between the two germline ends. Germline V lookup: CDR1 DFQATT, CDR2 SNEGSKA (reference sequence). The CDR3: CSASDQGKGNEQFF. The CDR3 DNA follows: TGCAGTGCTAGTGATCAGGGGAAAGGCAATGAGCAGTTCTTC.

This clone was counted once. The chain carries TRBV7-9 and TRBJ2-3; 8 positions agree with TRBD1. V shed 4 bases, J shed 2 bases, and the junction held 8 bases outside the gene matches. CDR1 is SEHNR and CDR2 is FQNEAQ in the germline V gene (reference sequence). The length of the CDR3 is 16 residues. Here the CDR3 reads CASSSTRGQVTDTQYF. As DNA, the CDR3 is TGTGCCAGCAGCTCCACCCGGGGACAGGTCACAGATACGCAGTATTTT.

The chain employs TRBV6-1 and TRBJ2-7; D possibly corresponds to TRBD2 (5 bases). The CDR3 contains 14 residues. Germline loops: CDR1 MNHNS, CDR2 SASEGT. V dropped 2 bases and J dropped 0 bases, with 8 bases sitting between them. The CDR3 reads CASSELAGSYEQYF. The CDR3 DNA reads TGTGCCAGCAGTGAATTGGCGGGCTCCTACGAGCAGTACTTC.

V usage is TRBV6-5 and J usage is TRBJ2-2; D unresolved. Germline V gene sequence: CDR1 MNHEY, CDR2 SVGAGI. CDR3 length equals 14 residues. V gave up 5 bases and J gave up 8 bases, with 15 bases separating them. The CDR3 protein is CASSPDSLRGELFF. The CDR3 DNA is TGTGCCAGCAGTCCTGACTCCTTGAGGGGGGAGCTGTTTTTT.

The chain carries TRBV27 and TRBJ2-7; 10 bases align to TRBD1. V shed 5 bases, J shed 5 bases, and the junction held 3 bases outside the gene matches. The CDR3 contains 13 residues. Germline CDR1 is MNHEY and CDR2 is SMNVEV (reference sequence). The CDR3 sequence: CASSGDRGDEQYF. CDR3 sequence (DNA): TGTGCCAGCAGTGGGGACAGGGGAGACGAGCAGTACTTC.

V and J are TRBV6-5 and TRBJ2-7; TRBD1 is a possible D gene (6 bases). The V gene lost 5 bases and the J gene lost 5 bases, with 16 bases spanning the gap. The CDR3 is made up of 14 amino acids. Germline assignment: CDR1 MNHEY and CDR2 SVGAGI. The CDR3 here is CASSRRRGSDEQYF. CDR3 nucleotide sequence: TGTGCCAGCAGTCGGCGCAGGGGTTCGGACGAGCAGTACTTC.